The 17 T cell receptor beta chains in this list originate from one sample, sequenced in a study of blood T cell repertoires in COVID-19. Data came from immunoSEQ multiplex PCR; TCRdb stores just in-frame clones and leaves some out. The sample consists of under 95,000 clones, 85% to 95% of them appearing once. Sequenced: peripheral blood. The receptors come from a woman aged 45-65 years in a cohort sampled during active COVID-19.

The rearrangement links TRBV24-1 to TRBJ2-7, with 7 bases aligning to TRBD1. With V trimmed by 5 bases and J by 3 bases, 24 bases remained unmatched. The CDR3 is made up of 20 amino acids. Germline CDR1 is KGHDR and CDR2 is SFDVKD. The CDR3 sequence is CATSGTLDRDGEKRDYEQYF. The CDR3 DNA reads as TGTGCCACCAGTGGCACCCTTGACAGGGACGGGGAAAAGAGGGACTACGAGCAGTACTTC.

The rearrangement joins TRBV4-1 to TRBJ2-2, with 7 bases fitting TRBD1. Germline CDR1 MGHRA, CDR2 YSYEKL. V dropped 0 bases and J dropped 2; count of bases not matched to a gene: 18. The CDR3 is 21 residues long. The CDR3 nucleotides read TGCGCCAGCAGCCAAGACAAGATTCCGGGACAGATACCGACAAACACCGGGGAGCTGTTTTTT. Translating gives CASSQDKIPGQIPTNTGELFF.

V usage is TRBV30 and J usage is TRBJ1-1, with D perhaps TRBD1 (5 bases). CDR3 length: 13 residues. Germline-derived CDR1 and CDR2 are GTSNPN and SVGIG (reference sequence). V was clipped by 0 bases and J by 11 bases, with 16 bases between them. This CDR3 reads CAWSVQGARGAFF. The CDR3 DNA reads TGTGCCTGGAGTGTACAAGGAGCGCGGGGCGCTTTCTTT.

The DNA for the CDR3 is TGTGCCAGCAGTGCTGCTAGCGGGGGCACAGATACGCAGTATTTT. It encodes CASSAASGGTDTQYF. V and J are TRBV6-4 and TRBJ2-3; 9 bases are a match to TRBD2. The length of the CDR3 is 15 residues. With V trimmed by 4 bases and J by 1 base, 3 bases remained unmatched. CDR1 is MRHNA and CDR2 is SNTAGT in the germline V gene.

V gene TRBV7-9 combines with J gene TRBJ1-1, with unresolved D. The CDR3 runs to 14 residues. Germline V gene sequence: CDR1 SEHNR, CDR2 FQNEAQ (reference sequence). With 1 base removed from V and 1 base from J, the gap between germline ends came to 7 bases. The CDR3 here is CASSLVARNTEAFF. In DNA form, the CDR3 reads TGTGCCAGCAGCTTAGTAGCAAGGAACACTGAAGCTTTCTTT. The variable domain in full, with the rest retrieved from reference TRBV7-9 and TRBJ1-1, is DTGVSQNPRHKITKRGQNVTFRCDPISEHNRLYWYRQTLGQGPEFLTYFQNEAQLEKSRLLSDRFSAERPKGSFSTLEIQRTEQGDSAMYLCASSLVARNTEAFFGQGTRLTVV.

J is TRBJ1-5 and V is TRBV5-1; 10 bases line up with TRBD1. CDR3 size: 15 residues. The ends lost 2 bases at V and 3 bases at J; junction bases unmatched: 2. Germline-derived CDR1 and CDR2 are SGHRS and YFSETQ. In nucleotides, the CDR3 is TGCGCCAGCAGCTTCGGGACAGGGGACAATCAGCCCCAGCATTTT. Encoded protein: CASSFGTGDNQPQHF.

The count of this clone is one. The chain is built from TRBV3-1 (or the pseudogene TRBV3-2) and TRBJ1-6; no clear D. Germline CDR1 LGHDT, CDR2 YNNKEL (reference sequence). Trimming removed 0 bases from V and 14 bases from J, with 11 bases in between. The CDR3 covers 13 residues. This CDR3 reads CASSQEGSGALHF. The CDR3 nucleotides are TGTGCCAGCAGCCAAGAGGGGAGTGGGGCCCTCCACTTT.

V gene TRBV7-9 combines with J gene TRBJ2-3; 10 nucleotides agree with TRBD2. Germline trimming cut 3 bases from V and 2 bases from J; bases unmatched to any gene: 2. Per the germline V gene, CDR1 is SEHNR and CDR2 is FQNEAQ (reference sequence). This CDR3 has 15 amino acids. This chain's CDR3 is CASSLGLANTDTQYF. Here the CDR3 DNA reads TGTGCCAGCAGCTTGGGACTAGCGAACACAGATACGCAGTATTTT.

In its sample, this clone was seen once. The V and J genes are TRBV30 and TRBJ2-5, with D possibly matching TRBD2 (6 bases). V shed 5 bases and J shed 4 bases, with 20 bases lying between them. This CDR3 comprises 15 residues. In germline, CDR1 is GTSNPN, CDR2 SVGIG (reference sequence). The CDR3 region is CAWGWGLASSETQYF. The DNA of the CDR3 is TGTGCCTGGGGATGGGGCCTAGCGAGCTCAGAGACCCAGTACTTC.

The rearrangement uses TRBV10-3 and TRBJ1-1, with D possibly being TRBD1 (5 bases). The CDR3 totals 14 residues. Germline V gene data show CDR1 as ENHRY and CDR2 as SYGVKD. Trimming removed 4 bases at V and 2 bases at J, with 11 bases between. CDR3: CAISADKRNTEAFF. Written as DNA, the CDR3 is TGTGCCATCAGTGCGGACAAGAGAAACACTGAAGCTTTCTTT.

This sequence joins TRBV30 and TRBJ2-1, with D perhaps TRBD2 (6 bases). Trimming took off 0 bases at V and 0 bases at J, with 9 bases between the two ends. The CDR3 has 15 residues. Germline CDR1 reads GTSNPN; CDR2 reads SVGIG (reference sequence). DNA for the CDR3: TGTGCCTGGAGTGTCCTAGCGAGCTCCTACAATGAGCAGTTCTTC. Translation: CAWSVLASSYNEQFF.

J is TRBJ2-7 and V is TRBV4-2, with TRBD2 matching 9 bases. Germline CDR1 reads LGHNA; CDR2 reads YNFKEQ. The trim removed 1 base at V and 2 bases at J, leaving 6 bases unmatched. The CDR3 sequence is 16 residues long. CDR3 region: CASSQGGVAGAYEQYF. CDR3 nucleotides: TGTGCCAGCAGCCAAGGGGGGGTAGCGGGGGCCTACGAGCAGTACTTC.

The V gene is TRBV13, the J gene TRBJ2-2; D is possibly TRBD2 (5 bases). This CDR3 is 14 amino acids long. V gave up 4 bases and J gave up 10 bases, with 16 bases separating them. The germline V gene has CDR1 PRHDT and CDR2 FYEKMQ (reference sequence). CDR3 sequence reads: CASSWHIRGTELFF. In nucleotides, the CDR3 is TGTGCCAGCAGCTGGCACATCCGGGGAACGGAGCTGTTTTTT.

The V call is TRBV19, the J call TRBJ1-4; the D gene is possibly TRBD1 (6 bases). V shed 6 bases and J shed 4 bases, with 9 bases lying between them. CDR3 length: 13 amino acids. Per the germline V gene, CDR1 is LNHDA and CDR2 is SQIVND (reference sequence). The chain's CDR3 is CASRRQDNEKLFF. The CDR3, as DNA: TGTGCCAGTAGAAGACAGGATAATGAAAAACTGTTTTTT.

The CDR3 loop reads CASSLQGATFSGNTIYF. The CDR3, as DNA: TGTGCCAGCAGCTTACAGGGGGCTACTTTCTCTGGAAACACCATATATTTT. V is TRBV5-5 and J is TRBJ1-3; 9 nucleotides agree with TRBD1. The CDR3 contains 17 residues. Per germline, CDR1 SGHKS and CDR2 YYEKEE (reference sequence). V lost 2 bases and J lost 0; bases outside the gene matches: 6.

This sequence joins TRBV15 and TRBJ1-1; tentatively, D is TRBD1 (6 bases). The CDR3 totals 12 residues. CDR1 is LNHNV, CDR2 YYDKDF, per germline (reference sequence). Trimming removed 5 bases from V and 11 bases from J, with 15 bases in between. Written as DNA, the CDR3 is TGTGCCACCAGCGATACAGGGTCGCGGGCTTTCTTT. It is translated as CATSDTGSRAFF.

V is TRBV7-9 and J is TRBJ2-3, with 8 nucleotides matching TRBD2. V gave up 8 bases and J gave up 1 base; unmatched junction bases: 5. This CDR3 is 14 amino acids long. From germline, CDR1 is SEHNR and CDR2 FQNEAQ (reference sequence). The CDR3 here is CASRLGGGTDTQYF. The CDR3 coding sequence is TGTGCCAGCCGGCTCGGGGGGGGCACAGATACGCAGTATTTT.